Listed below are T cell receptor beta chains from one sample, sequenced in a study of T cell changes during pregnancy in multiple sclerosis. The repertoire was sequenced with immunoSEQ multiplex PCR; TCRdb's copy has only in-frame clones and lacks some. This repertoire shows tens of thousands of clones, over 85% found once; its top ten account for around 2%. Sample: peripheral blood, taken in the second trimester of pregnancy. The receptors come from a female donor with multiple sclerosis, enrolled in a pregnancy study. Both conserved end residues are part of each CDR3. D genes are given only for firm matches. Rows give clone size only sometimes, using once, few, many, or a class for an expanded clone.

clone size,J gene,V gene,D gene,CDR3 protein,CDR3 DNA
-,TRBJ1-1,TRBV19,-,CASKAPGGANTEAFF,TGTGCCAGTAAAGCCCCCGGGGGGGCCAACACTGAAGCTTTCTTT
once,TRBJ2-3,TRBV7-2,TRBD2,CASSLDFWRGDFTDTQYF,TGTGCCAGCAGCTTAGATTTTTGGCGGGGGGATTTCACAGATACGCAGTATTTT
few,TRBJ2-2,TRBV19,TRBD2,CASSTAGAGELFF,TGTGCCAGTAGTACGGCGGGGGCCGGGGAGCTGTTTTTT
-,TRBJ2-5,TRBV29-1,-,CSVEGPGFWQETQYF,TGCAGCGTTGAAGGTCCAGGGTTCTGGCAAGAGACCCAGTACTTC
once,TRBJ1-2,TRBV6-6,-,CASNNGGRYGYTF,TGTGCCAGCAACAACGGAGGGCGCTATGGCTACACCTTC
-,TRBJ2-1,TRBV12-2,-,CASRLGTCRNNEQFF,TGTGCAAGTCGCTTAGGAACTTGTCGTAACAATGAGCAGTTCTTC
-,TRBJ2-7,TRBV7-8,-,CASSLAGERSLYEQYF,TGTGCCAGCAGCTTAGCGGGAGAGAGGTCCCTCTACGAGCAGTACTTC
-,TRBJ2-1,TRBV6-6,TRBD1,CASSYTQGAGYNEQFF,TGTGCCAGCAGTTACACTCAGGGGGCTGGCTACAATGAGCAGTTCTTC
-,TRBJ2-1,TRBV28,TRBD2,CASIVAGVGSRNEQFF,TGTGCCAGTATCGTGGCGGGAGTAGGCTCTAGGAATGAGCAGTTCTTC
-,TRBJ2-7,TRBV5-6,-,CASSNLLVNEQYF,TGTGCCAGCAGCAATCTACTAGTAAACGAGCAGTACTTC
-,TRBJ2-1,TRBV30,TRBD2,CAWRARLAASYNEQFF,TGTGCCTGGAGAGCACGACTAGCGGCCTCCTACAATGAGCAGTTCTTC
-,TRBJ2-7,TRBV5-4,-,CASSHGDSYEQYF,TGTGCCAGCAGCCACGGGGACTCCTACGAGCAGTACTTC
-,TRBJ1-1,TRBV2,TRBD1,CASSVWTGGNTEAFF,TGTGCCAGCAGTGTTTGGACAGGGGGGAACACTGAAGCTTTCTTT
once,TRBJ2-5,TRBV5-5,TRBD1,CASSLVGTGIQETQYF,TGTGCCAGCAGCTTGGTAGGGACAGGCATCCAAGAGACCCAGTACTTC
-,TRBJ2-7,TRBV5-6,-,CASSLAGQLYEQYF,TGTGCCAGCAGCTTGGCGGGACAACTCTACGAGCAGTACTTC
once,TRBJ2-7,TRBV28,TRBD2,CASQRDSYEQYF,TGTGCCAGCCAGCGGGACTCCTACGAGCAGTACTTC